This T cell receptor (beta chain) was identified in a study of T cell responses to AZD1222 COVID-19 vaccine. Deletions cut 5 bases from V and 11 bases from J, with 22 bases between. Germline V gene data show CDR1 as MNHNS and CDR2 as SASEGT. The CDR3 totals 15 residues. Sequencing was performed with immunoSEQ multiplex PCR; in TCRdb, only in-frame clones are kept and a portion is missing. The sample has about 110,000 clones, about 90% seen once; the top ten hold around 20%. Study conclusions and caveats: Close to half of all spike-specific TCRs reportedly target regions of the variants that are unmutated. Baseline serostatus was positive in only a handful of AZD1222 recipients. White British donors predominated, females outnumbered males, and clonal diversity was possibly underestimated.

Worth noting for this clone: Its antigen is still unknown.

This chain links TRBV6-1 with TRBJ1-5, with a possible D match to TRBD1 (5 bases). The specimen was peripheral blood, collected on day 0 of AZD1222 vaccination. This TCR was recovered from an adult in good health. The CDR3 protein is CASSRTGPEGGSQHF. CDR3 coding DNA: TGTGCCAGCAGTAGAACAGGCCCCGAGGGTGGGTCCCAGCATTTT.